The sequence of this T cell receptor (beta chain) was determined in a study of glioma-infiltrating T cells after dendritic cell vaccination (dated by TCRdb to about 2016). With regard to the full study: The cohort comprised roughly 15 glioblastoma patients from Phase I and II dendritic cell vaccination trials, 9 newly diagnosed and 6 with recurrent disease. Autologous tumor lysate-pulsed dendritic cell vaccination was administered to the patients between about 2003 and 2012. To make the vaccine, monocyte-derived dendritic cells were cultured for 6 to 7 days with IL-4 and GM-CSF and then pulsed overnight with autologous tumor lysate. Three intradermal dendritic cell vaccine injections were administered to patients at biweekly intervals in the arm below the axilla. Tumor-infiltrating lymphocyte content was quantified and tumor and blood repertoires were compared in dendritic cell-vaccinated glioblastoma patients by deep sequencing of TCR beta CDR3 regions. Survival after dendritic cell vaccination was correlated with TCR sequencing metrics, such as TIL content and the overlap between tumor and blood repertoires. Results the study describes overall, beyond this receptor: TCR clonality showed no direct relationship with survival, which suggests that a diverse polyclonal response may matter. The response model built on TCR overlap across three groups was characterized as speculative, with prospective validation still needed. After dendritic cell vaccination, a higher estimated pretreatment TIL content predicted longer time to progression and overall survival. The cohort was small and heterogeneous, with few patients having full blood and tumor sets and even fewer initial-recurrent tumor pairs.

What this sample's time point label stands for: after dendritic cell vaccination, including at tumor progression/relapse. Patients were selected for having adequate residual fresh-frozen tumor tissue and more than two years of available survival data. Molecular status otherwise varied across the glioblastoma patients, but none of them carried an isocitrate dehydrogenase mutation. PBMC collection took place before vaccination, two weeks after the third vaccination, and at tumor progression if progression occurred. The Qiagen DNeasy Blood extraction Kit was used to extract genomic DNA. TCRB CDR3 regions were amplified from 2 to 2.5 ug genomic DNA, or all available DNA if less, using the immunoSEQ assay. The multiplex PCR employed 60 forward primers targeting TCR V beta segments and 13 reverse primers targeting J beta segments. To estimate reads per starting template, synthetic control templates were spiked into each sample at limiting dilution. The Illumina HiSeq System generated 87 bp sequencing reads. The published analysis was carried out like this. To remove PCR and sequencing errors, closely related sequences were merged with a nearest neighbor algorithm. TCR overlap was measured as the percentage of unique tumor TCR beta sequences that were also present in the peripheral blood of the same patient. Drawn from immuneACCESS, this table holds only the in-frame rearrangements with V and J called that TCRdb kept. Clones are partly lost; checked studies trace under half to an unresolved V gene and leave the rest unexplained. That table gives V, J and clone size, and the DNA gave D and trimming. The sample has over 80,000 clones on record, roughly four fifths of them singletons. The ten largest make up around 2.2% of the sample.

CDR1 is given as SGHNT and CDR2 as YENEEA, both from the germline V gene. There are 13 amino acids in the CDR3, from cysteine to phenylalanine inclusive. Only the CDR3 portion is preserved as DNA: 39 bases, with reading frame beginning at the first base. Trimming takes 3 bases off V and 6 bases off J; junction bases not matched to a gene: 4. With regard to this clone: No cognate antigen has been identified for it. The input lacks base qualities; no much larger clone sits a single base away.

The sequences come from blood, collected after dendritic cell vaccination. This chain is built from TRBV11-3 and TRBJ2-5; the central 7 bases match TRBD1. The TCR originated in a human donor with glioblastoma. CDR3 protein: CASSFERGQTQYF. The base sequence is TGTGCCAGCAGCTTTGAAAGGGGGCAGACCCAGTACTTC.